Presented here are 10 T cell receptor beta chains from one specimen sequenced in a study of T cell responses to AZD1222 COVID-19 vaccine (dated by TCRdb to about 2021). In light of the paper, this sample's time point label describes: about 28 days (+/-7) after the second vaccine dose. The library was obtained by the immunoSEQ multiplex PCR assay. TCRdb retrieved this table from immuneACCESS and kept in-frame rearrangements only. Not all clones are present; in checked studies, unresolved V genes account for under half, and no reason is known for the remainder. The sample includes under 150,000 clones, with 92% observed a single time. The ten most abundant clones make up around 1.1% of the sample. The sequencing here drew on peripheral blood, taken 28 days after the second AZD1222 dose. The receptors come from an adult who received the AZD1222 COVID-19 vaccine.

The chain links TRBV7-9 to TRBJ2-7; perhaps TRBD2 as D (5 bases). Per germline, CDR1 SEHNR and CDR2 FQNEAQ (reference sequence). The CDR3 is 13 residues long. V gave up 3 bases and J gave up 6 bases, with 12 bases separating them. The CDR3 sequence: CASSFMLEGEQYF. The CDR3 DNA reads TGTGCCAGCAGCTTTATGCTAGAGGGCGAGCAGTACTTC.

This chain links TRBV7-2 with TRBJ2-3; TRBD2 agrees at 7 bases. J gave up 0 bases and V 4 bases, and 10 bases lay outside the gene matches. The germline gives CDR1 SGHTA, CDR2 FQGNSA. This CDR3 spans 17 amino acids. The CDR3 nucleotides read TGTGCCAGCAGCTCCCGCCGGGGCGGGGGTAGCACAGATACGCAGTATTTT. It yields the protein CASSSRRGGGSTDTQYF.

The chain recombines TRBV27 with TRBJ2-3; TRBD1 is a possible D gene (6 bases). This CDR3 has 13 residues. V lost 5 bases and J lost 4, with 10 bases in between. Germline lookup yields CDR1 MNHEY and CDR2 SMNVEV (reference sequence). The CDR3 protein is CASSPRGPDTQYF. In DNA, the CDR3 is TGTGCCAGCAGTCCCAGGGGACCAGATACGCAGTATTTT.

The chain links TRBV6-4 to TRBJ2-3, with TRBD2 matching over 10 bases. V was clipped by 3 bases and J by 2 bases; unmatched bases: 2. CDR3 length: 15 amino acids. Germline V gene data show CDR1 as MRHNA and CDR2 as SNTAGT. The CDR3 nucleotides are TGTGCCAGCAGTGAGGGGACTAGCGTCACAGATACGCAGTATTTT. Translation gives CASSEGTSVTDTQYF.

The J gene is TRBJ2-5, the V gene TRBV14, with 10 bases that match TRBD2. This CDR3 is 14 amino acids long. Losses at the gene ends were 4 bases for V and 5 bases for J; bases not matched to a gene: 4. The germline V gene encodes CDR1 SGHDN and CDR2 FVKESK. For the CDR3, the DNA is TGTGCCAGCAGCCCTTATAGCGGGAGGGAGACCCAGTACTTC. Translated: CASSPYSGRETQYF.

The CDR3 loop is CASSARLAGGTDTQYF. DNA of the CDR3: TGTGCCAGCAGTGCCCGACTAGCGGGGGGCACAGATACGCAGTATTTT. V and J are TRBV6-1 and TRBJ2-3, with TRBD2 matching over 12 bases. With 4 bases clipped from V and 1 base from J, the junction kept 3 bases outside the gene matches. The germline V gene encodes CDR1 MNHNS and CDR2 SASEGT. The length of the CDR3 is 16 residues.

This clone has a single count. The chain joins TRBV3-1 (or the pseudogene TRBV3-2) to TRBJ2-7; 10 nucleotides agree with TRBD1. The germline V gene encodes CDR1 LGHDT and CDR2 YNNKEL (reference sequence). The trim removed 2 bases at V and 2 bases at J, leaving 3 bases unmatched. This CDR3 comprises 15 residues. The CDR3 protein is CASSQTGQGAYEQYF. The CDR3 DNA reads as TGTGCCAGCAGCCAAACTGGACAGGGGGCCTACGAGCAGTACTTC.

This clone was seen a few times. The chain carries TRBV9 and TRBJ1-1; 8 nucleotides agree with TRBD1. V shed 2 bases and J 4 bases; nucleotides not matched to a gene: 4. CDR1 and CDR2 (germline): SGDLS, YYNGEE. CDR3 length: 14 residues. CDR3 protein: CASSVTGVSTEAFF. CDR3 coding DNA: TGTGCCAGCAGCGTGACAGGGGTGTCCACTGAAGCTTTCTTT.

The V gene is TRBV7-2, the J gene TRBJ2-7, with 9 bases lining up with TRBD2. The junction had 10 bases not matched to a gene; V was cut back by 2 bases and J by 2 bases. The germline CDR1 and CDR2 sequences are SGHTA and FQGNSA. This CDR3 is 17 amino acids long. The chain's CDR3 is CASSLFLLAGAAYEQYF. The CDR3 nucleotides are TGTGCCAGCAGCTTATTCTTACTAGCGGGTGCAGCCTACGAGCAGTACTTC.

The chain recombines TRBV5-1 with TRBJ1-5, with D tentatively TRBD1 (5 bases). Germline CDR1 is SGHRS and CDR2 is YFSETQ. CDR3 length: 16 residues. Trimming took 6 bases from V and 7 from J, leaving 23 bases between them. This CDR3 is CASTSGESRVGQPQHF. CDR3 DNA sequence: TGCGCCAGCACCTCCGGAGAGTCCAGGGTGGGACAGCCCCAGCATTTT.